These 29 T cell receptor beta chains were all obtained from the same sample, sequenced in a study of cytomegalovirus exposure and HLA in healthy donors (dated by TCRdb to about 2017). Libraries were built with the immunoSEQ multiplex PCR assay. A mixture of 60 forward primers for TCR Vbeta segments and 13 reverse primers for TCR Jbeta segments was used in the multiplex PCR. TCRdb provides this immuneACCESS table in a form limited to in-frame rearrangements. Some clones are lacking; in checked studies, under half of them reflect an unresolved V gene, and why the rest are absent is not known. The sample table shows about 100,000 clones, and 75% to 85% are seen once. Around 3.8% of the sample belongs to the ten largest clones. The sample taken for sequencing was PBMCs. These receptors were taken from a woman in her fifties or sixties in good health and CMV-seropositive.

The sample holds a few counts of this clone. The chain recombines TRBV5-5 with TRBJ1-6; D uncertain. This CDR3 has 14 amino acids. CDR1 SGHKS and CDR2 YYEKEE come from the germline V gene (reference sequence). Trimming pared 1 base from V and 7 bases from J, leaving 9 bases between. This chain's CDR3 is CASSLRRENSPLHF. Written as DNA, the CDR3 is TGTGCCAGCAGCTTGAGGAGGGAGAATTCACCCCTCCACTTT.

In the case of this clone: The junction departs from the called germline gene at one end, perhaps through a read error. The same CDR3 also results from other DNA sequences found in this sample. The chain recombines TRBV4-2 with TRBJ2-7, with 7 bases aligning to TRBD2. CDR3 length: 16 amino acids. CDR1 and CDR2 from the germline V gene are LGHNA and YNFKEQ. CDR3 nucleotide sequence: TGTGCCAGTAGCCAGTTTAGCGGGCTAAGCTCCTACGAGCAGTACTTC. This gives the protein CASSQFSGLSSYEQYF.

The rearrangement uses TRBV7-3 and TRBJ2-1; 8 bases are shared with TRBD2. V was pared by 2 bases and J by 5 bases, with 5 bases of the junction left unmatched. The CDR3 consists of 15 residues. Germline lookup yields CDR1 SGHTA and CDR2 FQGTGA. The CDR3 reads CASSLGLAEHNEQFF. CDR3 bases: TGTGCCAGCAGCTTAGGACTAGCCGAGCACAATGAGCAGTTCTTC.

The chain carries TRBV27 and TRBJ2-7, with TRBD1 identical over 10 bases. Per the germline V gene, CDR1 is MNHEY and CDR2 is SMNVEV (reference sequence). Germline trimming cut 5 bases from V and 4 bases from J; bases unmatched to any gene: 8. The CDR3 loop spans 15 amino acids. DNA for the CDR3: TGTGCCAGCAGTCTCGATTGGACAGGGGGGTACGAGCAGTACTTC. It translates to CASSLDWTGGYEQYF.

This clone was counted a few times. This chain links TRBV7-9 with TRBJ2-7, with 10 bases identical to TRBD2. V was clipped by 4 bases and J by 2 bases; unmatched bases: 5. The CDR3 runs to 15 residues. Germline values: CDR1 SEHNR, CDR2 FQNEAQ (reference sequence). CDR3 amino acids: CASSSPTSGTYEQYF. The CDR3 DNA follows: TGTGCCAGCAGCTCCCCCACTAGCGGGACCTACGAGCAGTACTTC.

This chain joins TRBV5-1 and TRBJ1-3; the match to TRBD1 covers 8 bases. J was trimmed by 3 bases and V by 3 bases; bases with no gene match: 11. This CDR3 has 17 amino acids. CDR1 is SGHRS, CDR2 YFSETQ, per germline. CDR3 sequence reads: CASSSRAGGTGGNTIYF. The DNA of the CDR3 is TGCGCCAGCAGCTCCAGAGCGGGAGGGACAGGTGGAAACACCATATATTTT.

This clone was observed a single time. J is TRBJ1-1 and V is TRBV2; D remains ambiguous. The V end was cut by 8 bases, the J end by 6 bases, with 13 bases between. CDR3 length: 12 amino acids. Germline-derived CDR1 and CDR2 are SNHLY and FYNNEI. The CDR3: CASGEGGPEAFF. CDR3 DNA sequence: TGTGCCAGCGGAGAGGGTGGCCCTGAAGCTTTCTTT.

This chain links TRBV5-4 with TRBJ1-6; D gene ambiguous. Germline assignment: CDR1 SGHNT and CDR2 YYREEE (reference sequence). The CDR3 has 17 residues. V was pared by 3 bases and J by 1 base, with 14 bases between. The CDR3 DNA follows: TGTGCCAGCAGCTCCTCCGGAGTACTATCCTATAATTCACCCCTCCACTTT. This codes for CASSSSGVLSYNSPLHF.

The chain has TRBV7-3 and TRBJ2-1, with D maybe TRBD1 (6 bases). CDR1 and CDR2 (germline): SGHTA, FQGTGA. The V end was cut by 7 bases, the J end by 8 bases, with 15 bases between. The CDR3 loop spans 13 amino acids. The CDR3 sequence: CASTNLGADEQFF. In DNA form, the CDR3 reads TGTGCCAGCACCAACCTGGGGGCAGATGAGCAGTTCTTC.

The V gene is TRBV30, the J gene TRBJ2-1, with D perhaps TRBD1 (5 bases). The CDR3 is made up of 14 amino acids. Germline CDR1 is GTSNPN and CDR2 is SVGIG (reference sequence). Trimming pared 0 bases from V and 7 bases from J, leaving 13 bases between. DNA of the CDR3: TGTGCCTGGAGTGTCAGGGCAGGGCGGAATGAGCAGTTCTTC. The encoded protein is CAWSVRAGRNEQFF.

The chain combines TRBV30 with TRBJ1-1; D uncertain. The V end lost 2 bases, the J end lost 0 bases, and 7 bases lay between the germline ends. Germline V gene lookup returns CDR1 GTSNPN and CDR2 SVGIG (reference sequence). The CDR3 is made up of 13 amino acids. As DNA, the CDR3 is TGTGCCTGGAGTCCGGAGATGAACACTGAAGCTTTCTTT. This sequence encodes CAWSPEMNTEAFF.

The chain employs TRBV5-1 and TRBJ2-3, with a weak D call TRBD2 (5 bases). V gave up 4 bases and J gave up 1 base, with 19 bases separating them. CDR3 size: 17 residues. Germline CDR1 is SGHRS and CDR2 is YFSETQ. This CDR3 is CASSLGMWEKGTDTQYF. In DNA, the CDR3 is TGCGCCAGCAGCCTTGGTATGTGGGAGAAGGGCACAGATACGCAGTATTTT.

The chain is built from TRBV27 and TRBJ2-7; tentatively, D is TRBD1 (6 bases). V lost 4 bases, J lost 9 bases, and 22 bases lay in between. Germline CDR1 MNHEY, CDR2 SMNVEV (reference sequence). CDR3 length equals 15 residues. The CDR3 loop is CASSSSGVNRAVQYF. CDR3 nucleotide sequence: TGTGCCAGCAGTTCCAGTGGGGTGAACAGGGCTGTGCAGTACTTC.

The CDR3 loop is CASRVGTSYEQYF. The CDR3 DNA is TGCGCCAGCAGGGTAGGGACAAGCTACGAGCAGTACTTC. The V gene is TRBV5-1, the J gene TRBJ2-7, with D perhaps matching TRBD1 (6 bases). CDR1 and CDR2 (germline): SGHRS, YFSETQ. V was shortened by 5 bases and J by 3 bases, with 12 bases between the two germline ends. The CDR3 contains 13 residues.

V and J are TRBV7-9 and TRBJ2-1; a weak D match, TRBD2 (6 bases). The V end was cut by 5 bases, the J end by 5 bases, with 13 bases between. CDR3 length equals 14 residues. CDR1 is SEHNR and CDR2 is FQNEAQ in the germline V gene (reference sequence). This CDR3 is CASSPFSSDNEQFF. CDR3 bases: TGTGCCAGCAGCCCTTTCTCTAGCGACAATGAGCAGTTCTTC.

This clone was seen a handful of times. As DNA, the CDR3 is TGTGCCTGGAGTGTAGCTAGCGGTTCCTACGAGCAGTACTTC. This translates into CAWSVASGSYEQYF. The chain employs TRBV30 and TRBJ2-7; TRBD2 matches at 7 bases. Trimming cost V 0 bases and J 1 base; bases outside gene matches: 3. The CDR3 is 14 amino acids. The germline CDR1 and CDR2 sequences are GTSNPN and SVGIG (reference sequence).

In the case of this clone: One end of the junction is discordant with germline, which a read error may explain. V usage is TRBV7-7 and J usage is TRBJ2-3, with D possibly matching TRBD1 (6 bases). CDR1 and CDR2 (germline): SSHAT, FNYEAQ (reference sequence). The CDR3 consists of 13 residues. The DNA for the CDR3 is TGTGCTAGCAGCTCCGGACAGACAGATACGCAGTATTTT. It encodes CASSSGQTDTQYF.

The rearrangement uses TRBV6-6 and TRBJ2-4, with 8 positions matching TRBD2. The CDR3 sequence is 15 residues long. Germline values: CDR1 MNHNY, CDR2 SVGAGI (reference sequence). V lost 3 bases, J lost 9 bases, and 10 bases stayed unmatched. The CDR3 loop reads CASSYPGLDGSIQYF. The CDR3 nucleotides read TGTGCCAGCAGTTATCCGGGACTAGATGGTAGCATTCAGTACTTC.

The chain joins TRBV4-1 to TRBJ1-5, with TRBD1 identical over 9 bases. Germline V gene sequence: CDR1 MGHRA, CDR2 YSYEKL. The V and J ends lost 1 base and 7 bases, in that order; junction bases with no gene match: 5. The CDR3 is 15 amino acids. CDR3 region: CASSQGTGARQPQHF. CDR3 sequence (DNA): TGCGCCAGCAGCCAAGGGACAGGGGCACGGCAGCCCCAGCATTTT.

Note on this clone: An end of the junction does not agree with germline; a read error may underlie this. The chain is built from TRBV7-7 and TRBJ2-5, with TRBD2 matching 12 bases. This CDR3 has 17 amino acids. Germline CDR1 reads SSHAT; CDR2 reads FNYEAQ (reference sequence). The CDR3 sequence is CASSPLAGGFPPPTQYF. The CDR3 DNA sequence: TGTGCTAGCAGCCCACTAGCGGGAGGTTTTCCCCCCCCGACCCAGTACTTC.

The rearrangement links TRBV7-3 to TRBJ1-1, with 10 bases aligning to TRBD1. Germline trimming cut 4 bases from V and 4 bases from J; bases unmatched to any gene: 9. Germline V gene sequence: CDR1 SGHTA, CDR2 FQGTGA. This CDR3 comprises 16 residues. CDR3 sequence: CASSSSRDRGGTEAFF. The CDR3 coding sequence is TGTGCCAGCAGCTCATCACGGGACAGGGGTGGCACTGAAGCTTTCTTT.

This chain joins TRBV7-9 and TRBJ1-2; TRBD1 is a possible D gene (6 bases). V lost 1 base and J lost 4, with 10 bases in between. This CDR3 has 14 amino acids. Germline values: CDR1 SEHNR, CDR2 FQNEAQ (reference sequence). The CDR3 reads CASSLGGGGYGYTF. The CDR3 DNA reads TGTGCCAGCAGCTTAGGAGGGGGTGGCTATGGCTACACCTTC.

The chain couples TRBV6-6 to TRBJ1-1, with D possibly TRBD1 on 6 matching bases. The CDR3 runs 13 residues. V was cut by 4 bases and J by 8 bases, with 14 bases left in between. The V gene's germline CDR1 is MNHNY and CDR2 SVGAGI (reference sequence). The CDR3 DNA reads TGTGCCAGCAGTTTTCAGGGGACCCCGGAAGCTTTCTTT. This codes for CASSFQGTPEAFF.

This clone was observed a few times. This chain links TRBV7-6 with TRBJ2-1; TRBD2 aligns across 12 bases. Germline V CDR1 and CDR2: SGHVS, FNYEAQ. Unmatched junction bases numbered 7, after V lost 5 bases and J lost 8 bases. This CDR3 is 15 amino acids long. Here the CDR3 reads CASSDGLAGSDEQFF. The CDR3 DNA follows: TGTGCCAGCAGCGATGGACTAGCGGGAAGTGATGAGCAGTTCTTC.

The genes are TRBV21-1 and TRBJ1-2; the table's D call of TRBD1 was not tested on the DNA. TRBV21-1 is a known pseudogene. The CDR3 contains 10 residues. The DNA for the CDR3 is TGTGCCACCTTAGCAGGGGGTTACACCTTC. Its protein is CATLAGGYTF.

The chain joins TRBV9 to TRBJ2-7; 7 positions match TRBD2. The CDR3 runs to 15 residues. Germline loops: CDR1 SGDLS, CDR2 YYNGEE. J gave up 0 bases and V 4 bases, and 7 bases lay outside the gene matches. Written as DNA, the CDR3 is TGTGCCAGCAGCCCCTGGGGCGGGAGCTCCTACGAGCAGTACTTC. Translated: CASSPWGGSSYEQYF.

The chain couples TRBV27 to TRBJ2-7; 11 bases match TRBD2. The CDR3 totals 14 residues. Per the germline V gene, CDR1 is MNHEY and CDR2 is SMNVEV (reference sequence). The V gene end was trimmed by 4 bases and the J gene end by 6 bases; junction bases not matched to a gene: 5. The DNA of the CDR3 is TGTGCCAGCAGTTCAACTAGCGGGAGACCCGAGCAGTACTTC. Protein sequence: CASSSTSGRPEQYF.

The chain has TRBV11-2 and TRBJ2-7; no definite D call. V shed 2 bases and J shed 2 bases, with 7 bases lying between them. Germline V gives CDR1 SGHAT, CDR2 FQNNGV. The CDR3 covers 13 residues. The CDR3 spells CASSLKTTYEQYF. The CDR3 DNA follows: TGTGCCAGCAGCTTAAAAACTACCTACGAGCAGTACTTC.

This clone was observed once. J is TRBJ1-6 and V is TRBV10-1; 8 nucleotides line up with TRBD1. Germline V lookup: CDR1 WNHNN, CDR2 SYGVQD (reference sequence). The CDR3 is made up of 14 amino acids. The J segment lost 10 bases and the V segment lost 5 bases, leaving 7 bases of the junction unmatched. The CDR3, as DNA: TGCGCCAGCAGTCCCGGACAGGGAATCTCACCCCTCCACTTT. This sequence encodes CASSPGQGISPLHF.